Each of the 11 T cell receptor beta chains below was sequenced from the same sample in a study of blood T cell repertoires in COVID-19. Assay: immunoSEQ multiplex PCR; the TCRdb copy retains only in-frame clones and omits some. The sample carries tens of thousands of clones, over 75% recorded once. Sequencing was carried out using peripheral blood. These receptors originate from a man between 65 and 85 years old with active COVID-19.

The chain has TRBV5-8 and TRBJ2-2; TRBD1 is a possible D gene (5 bases). With 5 bases removed from V and 4 bases from J, the gap between germline ends came to 18 bases. Germline lookup yields CDR1 SGHTS and CDR2 YDEGEE. CDR3 length: 16 residues. The CDR3 reads CASRPARPGPTGELFF. The CDR3 DNA follows: TGTGCCAGCAGGCCGGCCCGGCCAGGGCCCACCGGGGAGCTGTTTTTT.

The V call is TRBV4-2, the J call TRBJ2-3; D ambiguous. This CDR3 has 17 residues. Germline V gives CDR1 LGHNA, CDR2 YNFKEQ. V was cut by 0 bases and J by 0 bases, with 13 bases left in between. The chain's CDR3 is CASSQDEAGTSTDTQYF. The CDR3 DNA sequence: TGTGCCAGCAGCCAAGATGAGGCCGGCACTAGCACAGATACGCAGTATTTT.

The chain joins TRBV14 to TRBJ2-1; D ambiguous. The germline V gene has CDR1 SGHDN and CDR2 FVKESK. The ends were cut back, 0 bases at V and 0 bases at J, with 6 bases in the middle. This CDR3 is built from 15 residues. CDR3 DNA sequence: TGTGCCAGCAGCCAAGAACAGATCTCCTACAATGAGCAGTTCTTC. As protein: CASSQEQISYNEQFF.

This clone appeared a single time. The chain joins TRBV30 to TRBJ1-3; 12 positions agree with TRBD1. The CDR3 runs 15 residues. V shed 8 bases, J shed 9 bases, and the junction held 14 bases outside the gene matches. Germline V gene sequence: CDR1 GTSNPN, CDR2 SVGIG (reference sequence). The CDR3 DNA is TGTGCCCGTGGGGCCGGGACAGGGGGCCAAGGCACCATATATTTT. This translates into CARGAGTGGQGTIYF.

The chain employs TRBV5-1 and TRBJ1-1; a possible D gene is TRBD1 (6 bases). This CDR3 region has 14 residues. Germline lookup yields CDR1 SGHRS and CDR2 YFSETQ. Trimming shortened V by 0 bases and J by 4 bases, and 10 bases separated the two germline ends. CDR3 in DNA: TGCGCCAGCAGCTTGGATCAGGGGAGCACTGAAGCTTTCTTT. It specifies CASSLDQGSTEAFF.

This clone appeared a few times. This chain joins TRBV28 and TRBJ1-2; possibly TRBD1 for D (6 bases). V shed 5 bases and J shed 5 bases, with 18 bases lying between them. Germline CDR1 reads MDHEN; CDR2 reads SYDVKM. The CDR3 loop spans 15 amino acids. Here the CDR3 reads CASSTIRDNSYGYTF. The CDR3 DNA reads TGTGCCAGCAGTACTATACGGGACAACTCGTATGGCTACACCTTC.

The CDR3 spells CASSLAWDRQETQYF. In DNA, the CDR3 is TGTGCCAGCAGCTTGGCATGGGACAGGCAAGAGACCCAGTACTTC. This chain uses TRBV5-5 with TRBJ2-5, with TRBD1 identical over 8 bases. V lost 0 bases to trimming and J lost 2 bases; unmatched junction nucleotides: 3. CDR1 is SGHKS, CDR2 YYEKEE, per germline (reference sequence). The CDR3 loop spans 15 amino acids.

V is TRBV11-2 and J is TRBJ1-6; D gene unclear. CDR3 size: 13 residues. The germline V gene has CDR1 SGHAT and CDR2 FQNNGV. Trimming stripped 5 bases from V and 10 bases from J, with 12 bases between. CDR3 residues: CASSLGVGSPLHF. The CDR3 region has the DNA TGTGCCAGCAGCCTCGGGGTCGGGTCACCCCTCCACTTT. The whole variable domain, remainder taken from reference TRBV11-2 and TRBJ1-6, is EAGVAQSPRYKIIEKRQSVAFWCNPISGHATLYWYQQILGQGPKLLIQFQNNGVVDDSQLPKDRFSAERLKGVDSTLKIQPAKLEDSAVYLCASSLGVGSPLHFGNGTRLTVT.

This chain joins TRBV28 and TRBJ1-2; possible D gene TRBD1, 6 bases. The CDR3 is made up of 18 amino acids. Germline CDR1 reads MDHEN; CDR2 reads SYDVKM. V was shortened by 4 bases and J by 0 bases, with 21 bases between the two germline ends. CDR3 region: CASSSQGGTAGSNYGYTF. CDR3 DNA sequence: TGTGCCAGCAGTTCGCAAGGGGGTACAGCGGGGTCTAACTATGGCTACACCTTC.

The CDR3 DNA reads TGTGCCAGCTCACCACCTGGCACCACAGATACGCAGTATTTT. Translated, it gives CASSPPGTTDTQYF. The genes are TRBV18 and TRBJ2-3; the D is unclear. Trimming cost V 0 bases and J 2 bases, with 6 bases left between them. The CDR3 length is 14 residues. The germline CDR1 and CDR2 sequences are KGHSH and LQKENI.

The genes are TRBV19 and TRBJ2-3, with 8 bases matching TRBD1. V lost 6 bases and J lost 5; bases outside the gene matches: 7. The CDR3 consists of 14 residues. Per the germline V gene, CDR1 is LNHDA and CDR2 is SQIVND (reference sequence). CDR3 in amino acids: CASSRGQLGDTQYF. The CDR3 region has the DNA TGTGCCAGTAGCAGGGGGCAGTTGGGAGATACGCAGTATTTT.